Each of the 19 T cell receptor beta chains below was sequenced from the same sample in a study of cytomegalovirus exposure and HLA in healthy donors. Sequenced by immunoSEQ multiplex PCR; TCRdb stores in-frame clones only, minus some. The sample consists of more than 75,000 clones, around 94% of them appearing once. The sample was PBMCs. Receptors were obtained from a man aged 18 to 29 in good health and CMV-seronegative.

The chain couples TRBV5-6 to TRBJ1-2; 7 bases fit TRBD1. Germline V CDR1 and CDR2: SGHDT, YYEEEE. V dropped 3 bases and J dropped 3; count of bases not matched to a gene: 8. The CDR3 is made up of 15 amino acids. The CDR3 sequence is CASSSIDRAYYGYTF. CDR3 sequence (DNA): TGTGCCAGCAGCTCCATCGACAGGGCGTACTATGGCTACACCTTC.

Only one count was recorded for this clone. V is TRBV4-2 and J is TRBJ1-5; maybe TRBD1 (6 bases). The CDR3 loop spans 15 amino acids. Trimming removed 0 bases from V and 2 bases from J, with 8 bases in between. CDR1 is LGHNA and CDR2 is YNFKEQ in the germline V gene. CDR3 in amino acids: CASSQDEGGNQPQHF. The CDR3 DNA is TGTGCCAGCAGCCAAGATGAGGGGGGCAATCAGCCCCAGCATTTT.

The chain combines TRBV28 with TRBJ1-5; D perhaps matches TRBD1 (6 bases). The CDR3 is made up of 15 amino acids. The germline V gene has CDR1 MDHEN and CDR2 SYDVKM. V lost 6 bases to trimming and J lost 1 base, with 13 bases between them. The CDR3 DNA follows: TGTGCCAGCAGCACCGACAGGTTCAGCAATCAGCCCCAGCATTTT. Translating gives CASSTDRFSNQPQHF.

The chain uses TRBV27 and TRBJ1-2; TRBD1 aligns across 7 bases. This CDR3 is 15 amino acids long. With V trimmed by 5 bases and J by 2 bases, 8 bases remained unmatched. Germline assignment: CDR1 MNHEY and CDR2 SMNVEV (reference sequence). DNA of the CDR3: TGTGCCAGCAGTCTGACAGGGACGGGAAACTATGGCTACACCTTC. Translated: CASSLTGTGNYGYTF.

The chain is built from TRBV27 and TRBJ1-1; 9 bases are shared with TRBD1. Looked up from germline, CDR1 is MNHEY and CDR2 is SMNVEV (reference sequence). The V and J ends lost 0 bases and 6 bases, in that order; junction bases with no gene match: 5. The CDR3 is made up of 15 amino acids. The DNA of the CDR3 is TGTGCCAGCAGTTTATCAGGGGACAGGGTCTCTGAAGCTTTCTTT. It codes for CASSLSGDRVSEAFF.

V gene TRBV5-4 combines with J gene TRBJ2-1; 8 bases are shared with TRBD1. The length of the CDR3 is 15 residues. J lost 5 bases, V lost 4 bases, and 8 bases had no gene match. CDR1 is SGHNT and CDR2 is YYREEE in the germline V gene (reference sequence). The CDR3 reads CASSRGQGENNEQFF. The CDR3 nucleotides read TGTGCCAGCAGCCGAGGACAGGGAGAGAACAATGAGCAGTTCTTC.

The chain is built from TRBV7-2 and TRBJ1-2; 8 bases map to TRBD1. This CDR3 contains 15 residues. The germline gives CDR1 SGHTA, CDR2 FQGNSA. Losses at the gene ends were 5 bases for V and 6 bases for J; bases not matched to a gene: 11. The CDR3 reads CASSTRLETGDGYTF. CDR3 nucleotides: TGTGCCAGCAGCACCCGTCTCGAGACAGGGGATGGCTACACCTTC.

This chain connects TRBV5-6 to TRBJ1-5; 11 bases match TRBD1. V lost 3 bases, J lost 5 bases, and 7 bases stayed unmatched. The CDR3 is 16 residues long. Germline CDR1 and CDR2: SGHDT and YYEEEE. CDR3 amino acids: CASSWRMGQGDQPQHF. As DNA, the CDR3 is TGTGCCAGCAGCTGGAGGATGGGACAGGGGGATCAGCCCCAGCATTTT.

This sequence joins TRBV10-3 and TRBJ2-1, with a tentative D call TRBD2 (5 bases). Trimming shortened V by 2 bases and J by 3 bases, and 5 bases separated the two germline ends. Germline assignment: CDR1 ENHRY and CDR2 SYGVKD. The CDR3 length is 13 residues. CDR3 DNA: TGTGCCATCAGTGAGCGGGGCTACAATGAGCAGTTCTTC. Translation gives CAISERGYNEQFF.

About this clone itself: Mismatch with germline at one junction end may stem from a read error. The CDR3 spells CASSLQEGGYIF. As DNA, the CDR3 is TGCGCCAGCAGCTTACAGGAGGGTGGCTACATCTTC. The chain uses TRBV5-1 and TRBJ1-2, with D tentatively TRBD1 (5 bases). The germline V gene has CDR1 SGHRS and CDR2 YFSETQ. This CDR3 is 12 amino acids long.

V and J are TRBV13 and TRBJ2-7, with D maybe TRBD2 (5 bases). Per the germline V gene, CDR1 is PRHDT and CDR2 is FYEKMQ (reference sequence). The CDR3 spans 13 residues. Trimming cost V 5 bases and J 3 bases, with 11 bases left between them. For the CDR3, the DNA is TGTGCCAGCAGCAGCGAGCGGAACTACGAGCAGTACTTC. Protein sequence: CASSSERNYEQYF.

This chain joins TRBV6-1 and TRBJ1-1; 8 bases match TRBD1. The CDR3 spans 14 residues. V was pared by 3 bases and J by 7 bases, with 7 bases of the junction left unmatched. In germline, CDR1 is MNHNS, CDR2 SASEGT. CDR3 in amino acids: CASSDWQGALEAFF. DNA for the CDR3: TGTGCCAGCAGTGATTGGCAGGGGGCTCTTGAAGCTTTCTTT.

V usage is TRBV5-1 and J usage is TRBJ1-1; perhaps TRBD1 as D (6 bases). This CDR3 is built from 15 residues. Trimming shortened V by 2 bases and J by 0 bases, and 11 bases separated the two germline ends. Germline CDR1 SGHRS, CDR2 YFSETQ. CDR3 residues: CASSFRTDMNTEAFF. CDR3 nucleotides: TGCGCCAGCAGCTTTAGGACAGATATGAACACTGAAGCTTTCTTT.

This chain connects TRBV5-1 to TRBJ2-7; 8 nucleotides agree with TRBD1. Germline V gene lookup returns CDR1 SGHRS and CDR2 YFSETQ. Trimming at V came to 2 bases and at J to 3 bases, leaving 7 bases not matched to a gene. This CDR3 has 15 residues. The CDR3 sequence is CASSLHGGQVYEQYF. In DNA, the CDR3 is TGCGCCAGCAGCTTACACGGGGGACAGGTCTACGAGCAGTACTTC.

The genes are TRBV6-4 and TRBJ1-2, with D maybe TRBD1 (5 bases). This CDR3 has 10 amino acids. Trimming shortened V by 10 bases and J by 6 bases, and 9 bases separated the two germline ends. The germline V gene has CDR1 MRHNA and CDR2 SNTAGT. The CDR3 loop reads CAKTVHGYTF. Here the CDR3 DNA reads TGTGCCAAGACAGTCCATGGCTACACCTTC.

The CDR3 nucleotides read TGTGCCAGCAGTGCCGTGGGCGGGAGGCTTGATCATGAGCAGTTCTTC. It specifies CASSAVGGRLDHEQFF. The J gene is TRBJ2-1, the V gene TRBV27; 8 bases match TRBD2. The CDR3 covers 16 residues. V dropped 5 bases and J dropped 8; count of bases not matched to a gene: 14. CDR1 is MNHEY and CDR2 is SMNVEV in the germline V gene (reference sequence).

This clone was recorded once. The chain couples TRBV7-9 to TRBJ1-6; 7 bases agree with TRBD1. Germline V lookup: CDR1 SEHNR, CDR2 FQNEAQ (reference sequence). The V and J ends lost 5 bases and 7 bases, in that order; junction bases with no gene match: 5. The CDR3 is 14 residues long. The CDR3 coding sequence is TGTGCCAGCAGCCTTGACAGGGTGAATTCACCCCTCCACTTT. It yields the protein CASSLDRVNSPLHF. Looking up the rest from reference TRBV7-9 and TRBJ1-6 gives the full variable domain: DTGVSQNPRHKITKRGQNVTFRCDPISEHNRLYWYRQTLGQGPEFLTYFQNEAQLEKSRLLSDRFSAERPKGSFSTLEIQRTEQGDSAMYLCASSLDRVNSPLHFGNGTRLTVT.

The V gene is TRBV7-6, the J gene TRBJ2-1; 12 bases line up with TRBD2. The V and J ends lost 5 bases and 7 bases, in that order; junction bases with no gene match: 6. This CDR3 has 15 residues. Looked up from germline, CDR1 is SGHVS and CDR2 is FNYEAQ. Here the CDR3 DNA reads TGTGCCAGCAGCCCAAGACTAGCGGGGGCGAATGAGCAGTTCTTC. Encoded protein: CASSPRLAGANEQFF.

The CDR3 here is CASSYSGQGDYYGYTF. Here the CDR3 DNA reads TGTGCCAGCAGTTACTCCGGACAGGGGGACTACTATGGCTACACCTTC. The chain couples TRBV6-6 to TRBJ1-2; 10 bases line up with TRBD1. With 0 bases clipped from V and 3 bases from J, the junction kept 4 bases outside the gene matches. Germline V gene sequence: CDR1 MNHNY, CDR2 SVGAGI (reference sequence). This CDR3 is built from 16 residues.